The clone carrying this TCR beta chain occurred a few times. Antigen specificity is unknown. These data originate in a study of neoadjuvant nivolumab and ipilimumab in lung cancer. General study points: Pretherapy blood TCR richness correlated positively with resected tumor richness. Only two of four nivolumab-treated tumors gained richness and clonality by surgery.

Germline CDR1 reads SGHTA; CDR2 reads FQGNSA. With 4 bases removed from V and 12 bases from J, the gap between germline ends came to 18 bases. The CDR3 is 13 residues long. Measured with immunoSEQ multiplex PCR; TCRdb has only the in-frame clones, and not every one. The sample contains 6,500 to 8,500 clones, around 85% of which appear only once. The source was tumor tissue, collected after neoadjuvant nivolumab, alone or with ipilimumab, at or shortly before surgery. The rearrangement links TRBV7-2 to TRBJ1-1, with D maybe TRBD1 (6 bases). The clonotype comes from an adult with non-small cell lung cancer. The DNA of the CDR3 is TGTGCCAGCAGCTCAAAACAGGGCCTACCTCCTTTCTTT. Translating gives CASSSKQGLPPFF.